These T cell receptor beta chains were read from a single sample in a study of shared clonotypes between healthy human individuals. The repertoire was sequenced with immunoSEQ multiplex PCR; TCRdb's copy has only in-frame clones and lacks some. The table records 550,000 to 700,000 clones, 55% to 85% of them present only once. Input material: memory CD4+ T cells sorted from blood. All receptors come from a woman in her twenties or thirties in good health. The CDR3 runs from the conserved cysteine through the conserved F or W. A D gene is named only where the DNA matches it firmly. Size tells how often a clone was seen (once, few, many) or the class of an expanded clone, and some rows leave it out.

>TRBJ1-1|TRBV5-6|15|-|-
TGTGCCAGCAGCTTGGACAGGGCTTGGGCCACTGAAGCTTTCTTT
CASSLDRAWATEAFF
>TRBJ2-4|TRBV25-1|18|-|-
TGTGCCAGCAGCGCAGAAGGGGAAACAGGGAGAGCCAAAAACATTCAGTACTTC
CASSAEGETGRAKNIQYF
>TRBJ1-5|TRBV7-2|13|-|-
TGTGCCAGCAGCTTAGTTGGAAATCAGCCCCAGCATTTT
CASSLVGNQPQHF
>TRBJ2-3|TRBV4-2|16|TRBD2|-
TGTGCCAGCAGCCATCCTACTAGCGGGAGAGCAGATACGCAGTATTTT
CASSHPTSGRADTQYF
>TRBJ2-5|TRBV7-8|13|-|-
TGTGCCAGCAGCAAAAGGACGGTGATAACCCAGTACTTC
CASSKRTVITQYF
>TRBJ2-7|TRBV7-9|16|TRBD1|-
TGTGCCAGCAGCTCACTAACCGGGACAGGGCGCTACGAGCAGTACTTC
CASSSLTGTGRYEQYF
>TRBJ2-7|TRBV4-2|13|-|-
TGTGCCAGCAGCCAAGACCGCGGCGGGGTGCTGTACTTC
CASSQDRGGVLYF
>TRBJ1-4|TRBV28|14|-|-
TGTGCCAGCAGTCCTCATTTCAAGGGTGAAAAACTGTTTTTT
CASSPHFKGEKLFF
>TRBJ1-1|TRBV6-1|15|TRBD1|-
TGTGCCAGCAGGGAACCGGGACAGGGGAGCACTGAAGCTTTCTTT
CASREPGQGSTEAFF
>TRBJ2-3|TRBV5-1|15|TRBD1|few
TGCGCCAGCAGCCCAGGACAGGGACGGGCAGATACGCAGTATTTT
CASSPGQGRADTQYF
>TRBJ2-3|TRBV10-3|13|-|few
TGTGCCATCAGTGATATGTTCACAGATACGCAGTATTTT
CAISDMFTDTQYF
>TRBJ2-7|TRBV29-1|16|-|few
TGCAGCGTAGTCCCGAAACCGGGAAACGGGGCCTACGAGCAGTACTTC
CSVVPKPGNGAYEQYF
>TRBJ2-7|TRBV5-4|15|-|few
TGTGCCAGCAGCGGGGGAGCTGGGAGCTCCTACGAGCAGTACTTC
CASSGGAGSSYEQYF
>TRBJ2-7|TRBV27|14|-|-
TGTGCCAGCAGTTTACGGGGTTCCCCCTACGAGCAGTACTTC
CASSLRGSPYEQYF
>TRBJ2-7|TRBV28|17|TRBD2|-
TGTGCCAGCAGTTTGGCTAGCGGAGCCGACGTGTCCTACGAGCAGTACTTC
CASSLASGADVSYEQYF
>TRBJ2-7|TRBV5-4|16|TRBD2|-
TGTGCCAGCAGCTTTACATCGGGACTAGTTCCCAACGAGCAGTACTTC
CASSFTSGLVPNEQYF
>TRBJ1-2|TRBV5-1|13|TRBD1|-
TGCGCCAGCAGCTTTGGGGACAGCTATGGCTACACCTTC
CASSFGDSYGYTF
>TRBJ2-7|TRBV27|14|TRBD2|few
TGTGCCAGCAGTTTAGGACTAGCGGGATACGAGCAGTACTTC
CASSLGLAGYEQYF
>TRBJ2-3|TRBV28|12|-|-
TGTGCCAGCAGTCTCACTGACGGTACGCAGTATTTT
CASSLTDGTQYF
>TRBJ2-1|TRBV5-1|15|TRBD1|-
TGCGCCAGCAGCTGGGACAGGGCTTCCTACAATGAGCAGTTCTTC
CASSWDRASYNEQFF
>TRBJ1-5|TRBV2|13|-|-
TGTGCCAGCAGTGGACCCCCACCAGGGGCCCAGCATTTT
CASSGPPPGAQHF
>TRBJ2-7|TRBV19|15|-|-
TGTGCCAGTAGTATAGGGGGAGGTAGCGACTACGAGCAGTACTTC
CASSIGGGSDYEQYF
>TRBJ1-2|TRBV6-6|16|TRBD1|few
TGTGCCAGCAGCTTTATTCGACAGGGGGCATCAAATGGCTACACCTTC
CASSFIRQGASNGYTF
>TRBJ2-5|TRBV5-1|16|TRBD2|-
TGCGCCAGCAGCTTGGAGGCAGGCGGGAGAGGAGAGACCCAGTACTTC
CASSLEAGGRGETQYF
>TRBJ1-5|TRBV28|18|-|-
TGTGCCAGCAGTTTTTGGGGGGCTCGGTGGGGAAGCAATCAGCCCCAGCATTTT
CASSFWGARWGSNQPQHF
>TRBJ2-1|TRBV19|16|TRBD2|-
TGTGCCAGTAGTGCTGCGGGACTAGCGTCCTACAATGAGCAGTTCTTC
CASSAAGLASYNEQFF
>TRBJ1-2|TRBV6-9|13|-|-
TGTGCCAGCAGTTACGGGGTTAACTATGGCTACACCTTC
CASSYGVNYGYTF
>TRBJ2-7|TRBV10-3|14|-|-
TGTGCCATCAGTGAGGAAATCCACTTCTACGAGCAGTACTTC
CAISEEIHFYEQYF
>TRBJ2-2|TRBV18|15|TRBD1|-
TGTGCCAGCTCACACGGACAGGGGAACACCGGGGAGCTGTTTTTT
CASSHGQGNTGELFF
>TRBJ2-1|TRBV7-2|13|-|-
TGTGCCAGCAGCTTTACGTCTAACGGTGAGCAGTTCTTC
CASSFTSNGEQFF
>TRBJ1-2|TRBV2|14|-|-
TGTGCCAGCAGTGGTACGGACAGAATCTATGGCTACACCTTC
CASSGTDRIYGYTF
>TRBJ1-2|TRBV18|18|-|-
TGTGCCAGCTCACCCCGTCAGGCCCTAGCGGATGTCTATTATGGCTACACCTTC
CASSPRQALADVYYGYTF
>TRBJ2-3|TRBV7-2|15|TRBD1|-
TGTGCCAGCAGCTTAGCCGAGGGGGCGGAAGATACGCAGTATTTT
CASSLAEGAEDTQYF
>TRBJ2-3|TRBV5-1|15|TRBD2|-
TGCGCCAGCAGCTTTTTGGCGGGAGTGACAGATACGCAGTATTTT
CASSFLAGVTDTQYF
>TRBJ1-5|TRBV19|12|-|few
TGTGCCAGTGAGGGGGTGGATCAGCCCCAGCATTTT
CASEGVDQPQHF
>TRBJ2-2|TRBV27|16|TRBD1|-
TGTGCCAGCAGTTTATCGATTACAGGGGGAGGCGGGGAGCTGTTTTTT
CASSLSITGGGGELFF
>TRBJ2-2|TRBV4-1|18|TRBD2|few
TGCGCCAGCAGCCAAGACGGACTAGCGGGAGGAGGGGCCGGGGAGCTGTTTTTT
CASSQDGLAGGGAGELFF
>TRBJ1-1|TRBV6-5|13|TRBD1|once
TGTGCCAGCAGATACAGGGGAAGGACTGAAGCTTTCTTT
CASRYRGRTEAFF
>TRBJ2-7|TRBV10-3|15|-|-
TGTGCCATCAGTGAGTCCCTAGGCGGGGCCTACGAGCAGTACTTC
CAISESLGGAYEQYF